This T cell receptor beta chain was captured in a study of CD8 T cells in Susac syndrome. Reverse transcription of 0.5 to 1 ug RNA was carried out with random hexamers. Each CDR3 protein is one row after TCRdb ran MiXCR on the immunoSEQ multiplex PCR reads. The repertoire holds roughly 180,000 distinct CDR3 sequences, approximately 93% seen once, with around 0.1% in the top ten. The V segment lost 6 bases and the J segment 2 bases; nucleotides outside the gene matches: 4. Germline CDR1 is KGHDR and CDR2 is SFDVKD. The CDR3 runs to 14 residues. Sequencing of TCR beta was performed on blood CD8+ T cells and on blood CD4+ T cells. Multiple sclerosis controls were treatment-naive patients with stable or active relapsing-remitting disease.

Sequenced input: CD4+ T cells from PBMCs. The receptor was derived from a human donor with multiple sclerosis. The gene calls are TRBV24-1 and TRBJ2-3; 7 nucleotides agree with TRBD2. CDR3 sequence reads: CATSRGGFTDTQYF. As DNA, the CDR3 is TGTGCCACCAGTCGCGGGGGATTCACAGATACGCAGTATTTT.